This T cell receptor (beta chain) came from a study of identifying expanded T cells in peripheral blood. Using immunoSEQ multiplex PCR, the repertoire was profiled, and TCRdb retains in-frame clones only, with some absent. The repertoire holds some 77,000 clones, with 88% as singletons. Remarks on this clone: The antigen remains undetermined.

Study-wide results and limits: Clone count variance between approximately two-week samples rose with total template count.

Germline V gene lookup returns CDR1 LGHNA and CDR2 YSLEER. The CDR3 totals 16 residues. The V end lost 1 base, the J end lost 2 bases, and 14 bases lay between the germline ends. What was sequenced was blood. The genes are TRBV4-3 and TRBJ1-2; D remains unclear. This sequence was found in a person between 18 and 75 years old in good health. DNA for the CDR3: TGCGCCAGCAGCCAAGCCCTCGGGGAGCCCAACTATGGCTACACCTTC. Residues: CASSQALGEPNYGYTF.